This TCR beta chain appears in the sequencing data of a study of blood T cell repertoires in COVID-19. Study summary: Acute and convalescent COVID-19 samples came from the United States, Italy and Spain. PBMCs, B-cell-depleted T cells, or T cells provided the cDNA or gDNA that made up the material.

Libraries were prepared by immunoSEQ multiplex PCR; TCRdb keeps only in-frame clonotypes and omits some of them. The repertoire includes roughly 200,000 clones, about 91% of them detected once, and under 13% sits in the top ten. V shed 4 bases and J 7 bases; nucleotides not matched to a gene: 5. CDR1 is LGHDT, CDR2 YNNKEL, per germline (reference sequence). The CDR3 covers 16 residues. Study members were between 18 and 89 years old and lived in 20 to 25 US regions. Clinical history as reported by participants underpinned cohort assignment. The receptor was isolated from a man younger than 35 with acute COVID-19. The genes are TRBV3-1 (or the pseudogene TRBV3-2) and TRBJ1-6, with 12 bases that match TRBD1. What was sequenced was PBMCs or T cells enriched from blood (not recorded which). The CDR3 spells CASSRDRGPVNSPLHF. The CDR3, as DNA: TGTGCCAGCAGCCGGGACAGGGGGCCGGTGAATTCACCCCTCCACTTT.